Listed here are 13 T cell receptor beta chains from one sample, sequenced in a study of T cell repertoires in ileal Crohn's disease. Noted time point: neoterminal ileum biopsy at postoperative endoscopy, about 6 months after surgery. The data were produced by immunoSEQ multiplex PCR, yet TCRdb's version contains in-frame clones alone and is incomplete. The sample comprises almost 15,000 clones, over 70% of which are singletons, and under 4.5% rests with the top ten. Sequenced: ileal tissue. These receptors were taken from an adult with Crohn's disease.

The sample holds one count of this clone. V and J are TRBV9 and TRBJ1-1; D remains ambiguous. The length of the CDR3 is 13 residues. Trimming pared 4 bases from V and 11 bases from J, leaving 18 bases between. Germline V CDR1 and CDR2: SGDLS, YYNGEE. The CDR3 DNA is TGTGCCAGCAGCTCCCAAGTGGAGGGTCGGGCTTTCTTT. Translating it yields CASSSQVEGRAFF.

This clone was detected once. The chain combines TRBV6-5 with TRBJ2-2, with D hard to call. The CDR3 has 13 residues. The germline V gene encodes CDR1 MNHEY and CDR2 SVGAGI. Trimming pared 1 base from V and 3 bases from J, leaving 3 bases between. The chain's CDR3 is CASSYWDTGELFF. The CDR3 nucleotides read TGTGCCAGCAGTTACTGGGACACCGGGGAGCTGTTTTTT.

The chain joins TRBV4-3 to TRBJ2-1; perhaps TRBD2 as D (5 bases). Germline values: CDR1 LGHNA, CDR2 YSLEER. This CDR3 has 16 amino acids. Trimming cost V 0 bases and J 3 bases, with 12 bases left between them. This CDR3 is CASSQDVIAIYNEQFF. The CDR3, as DNA: TGCGCCAGCAGCCAAGATGTAATAGCGATCTACAATGAGCAGTTCTTC.

The gene calls are TRBV20-1 and TRBJ2-3; D is uncertain. V was clipped by 3 bases and J by 10 bases, with 11 bases between them. The CDR3 is made up of 11 amino acids. Germline V gene data show CDR1 as DFQATT and CDR2 as SNEGSKA (reference sequence). CDR3 DNA: TGCAGTGCTAGTCGTAGGGCTGCGCAGTATTTT. Protein product: CSASRRAAQYF.

The chain couples TRBV7-2 to TRBJ2-2; D is unresolved. Germline V gene data show CDR1 as SGHTA and CDR2 as FQGNSA. This CDR3 comprises 14 residues. Trimming pared 0 bases from V and 3 bases from J, leaving 5 bases between. CDR3: CASSLAEYTGELFF. Here the CDR3 DNA reads TGTGCCAGCAGCTTAGCGGAGTACACCGGGGAGCTGTTTTTT.

The chain links TRBV7-9 to TRBJ1-2, with D possibly TRBD1 on 6 matching bases. The CDR3 loop spans 14 amino acids. The V end was cut by 4 bases, the J end by 6 bases, with 15 bases between. Per the germline V gene, CDR1 is SEHNR and CDR2 is FQNEAQ (reference sequence). DNA of the CDR3: TGTGCCAGCAGCTCAAATAGGGGGGTTCATGGCTACACCTTC. This translates into CASSSNRGVHGYTF. The whole variable domain, remainder taken from reference TRBV7-9 and TRBJ1-2, is DTGVSQNPRHKITKRGQNVTFRCDPISEHNRLYWYRQTLGQGPEFLTYFQNEAQLEKSRLLSDRFSAERPKGSFSTLEIQRTEQGDSAMYLCASSSNRGVHGYTFGSGTRLTVV.

This rearrangement joins TRBV6-5 to TRBJ1-1; D is unresolved. Germline V gene data show CDR1 as MNHEY and CDR2 as SVGAGI. The V end lost 7 bases, the J end lost 2 bases, and 14 bases lay between the germline ends. The CDR3 sequence is 14 residues long. CDR3 sequence (DNA): TGTGCCAGCACCCACCGGGGTAGAAACACTGAAGCTTTCTTT. This codes for CASTHRGRNTEAFF.

The chain uses TRBV30 and TRBJ2-3, with D maybe TRBD2 (5 bases). This CDR3 region has 12 residues. CDR1 is GTSNPN, CDR2 SVGIG, per germline (reference sequence). Trimming took 2 bases from V and 6 from J, leaving 9 bases between them. The CDR3 bases are TGTGCCTGGAGTCACCTAGCCGATACGCAGTATTTT. This gives the protein CAWSHLADTQYF.

The CDR3 sequence is CASSEGVGGLAADTQYF. Written as DNA, the CDR3 is TGTGCCAGCAGTGAAGGGGTGGGGGGGCTAGCGGCCGATACGCAGTATTTT. This chain uses TRBV6-1 with TRBJ2-3; D might be TRBD2 (7 bases). The germline CDR1 and CDR2 sequences are MNHNS and SASEGT. The V gene lost 1 base and the J gene lost 6 bases, with 20 bases spanning the gap. The CDR3 runs 17 residues.

The CDR3 loop is CASSFGGSSYNSPLHF. CDR3 sequence (DNA): TGCGCCAGCAGCTTTGGAGGGAGCTCCTATAATTCACCCCTCCACTTT. The chain recombines TRBV5-1 with TRBJ1-6, with D unclear. Germline V gene sequence: CDR1 SGHRS, CDR2 YFSETQ. Between the trimmed V and J ends, which lost 2 bases and 0 bases, there was a span of 9 bases. The CDR3 spans 16 residues.

The gene calls are TRBV19 and TRBJ1-1; D possibly corresponds to TRBD1 (6 bases). Trimming took 9 bases from V and 0 from J, leaving 17 bases between them. CDR1 and CDR2 (germline): LNHDA, SQIVND (reference sequence). CDR3 length equals 15 residues. CDR3 coding DNA: TGTGCCAGCCCAGGGAGGGGGACGATGAACACTGAAGCTTTCTTT. This translates into CASPGRGTMNTEAFF.

This chain links TRBV10-1 with TRBJ2-1; D possibly matches TRBD1 or TRBD2 (5 bases each). The germline V gene has CDR1 WNHNN and CDR2 SYGVQD (reference sequence). The CDR3 spans 14 residues. Trimming removed 3 bases at V and 7 bases at J, with 13 bases between. CDR3 DNA: TGCGCCAGCAGTGATGGGGGTAGTCGGAATGAGCAGTTCTTC. It codes for CASSDGGSRNEQFF.

The rearrangement links TRBV5-4 to TRBJ2-7; TRBD1 or TRBD2 may be the D gene (5 bases each). There are 14 residues in the CDR3. Germline CDR1 reads SGHNT; CDR2 reads YYREEE (reference sequence). V was pared by 0 bases and J by 1 base, with 8 bases between. The CDR3 DNA follows: TGTGCCAGCAGCTTGGATGGGGGATCCTACGAGCAGTACTTC. It translates to CASSLDGGSYEQYF.